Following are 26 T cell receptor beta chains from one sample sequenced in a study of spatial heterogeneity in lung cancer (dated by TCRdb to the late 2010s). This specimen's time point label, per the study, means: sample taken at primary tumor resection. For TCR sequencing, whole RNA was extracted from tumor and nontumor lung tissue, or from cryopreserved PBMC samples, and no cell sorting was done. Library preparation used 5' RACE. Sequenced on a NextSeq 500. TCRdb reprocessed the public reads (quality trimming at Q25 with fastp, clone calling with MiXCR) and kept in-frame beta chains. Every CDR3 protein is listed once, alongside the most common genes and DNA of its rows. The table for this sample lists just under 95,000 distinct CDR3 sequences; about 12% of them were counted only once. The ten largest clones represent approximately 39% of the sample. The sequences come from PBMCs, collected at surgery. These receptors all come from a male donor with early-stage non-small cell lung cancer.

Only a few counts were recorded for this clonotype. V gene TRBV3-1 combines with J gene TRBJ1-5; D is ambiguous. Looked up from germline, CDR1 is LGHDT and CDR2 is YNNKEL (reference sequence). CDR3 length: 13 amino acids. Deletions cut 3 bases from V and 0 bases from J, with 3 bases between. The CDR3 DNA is TGTGCCAGCAGCCACCGTAGCAATCAGCCCCAGCATTTT. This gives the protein CASSHRSNQPQHF.

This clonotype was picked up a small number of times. CDR3 protein: CASSPPGTGNTIYF. In DNA form, the CDR3 reads TGTGCCAGCAGCCCCCCGGGCACTGGAAACACCATATATTTT. The chain recombines TRBV6-5 with TRBJ1-3, with D unclear. CDR1 is MNHEY and CDR2 is SVGAGI in the germline V gene. This CDR3 is built from 14 residues. V gave up 6 bases and J gave up 2 bases, with 11 bases separating them.

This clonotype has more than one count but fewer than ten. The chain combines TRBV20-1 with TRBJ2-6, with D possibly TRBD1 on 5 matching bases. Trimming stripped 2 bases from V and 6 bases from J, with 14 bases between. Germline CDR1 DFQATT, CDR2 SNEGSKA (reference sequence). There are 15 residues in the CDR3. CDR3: CSARRQTPLANVLTF. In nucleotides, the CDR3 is TGCAGTGCTAGACGACAGACACCCTTGGCCAACGTCCTGACTTTC.

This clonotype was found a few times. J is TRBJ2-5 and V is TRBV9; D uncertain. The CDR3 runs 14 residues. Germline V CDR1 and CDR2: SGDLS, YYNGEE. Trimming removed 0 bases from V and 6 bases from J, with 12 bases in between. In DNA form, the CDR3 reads TGTGCCAGCAGCGTAGAGGCTGCTCGGCAGACCCAGTACTTC. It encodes CASSVEAARQTQYF.

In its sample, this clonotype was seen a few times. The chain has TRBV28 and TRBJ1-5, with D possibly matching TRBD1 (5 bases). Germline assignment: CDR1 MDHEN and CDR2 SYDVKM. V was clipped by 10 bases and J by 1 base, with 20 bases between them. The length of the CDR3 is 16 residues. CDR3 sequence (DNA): TGTGCCACTCTTTCAGTGGGGACGCCGAGCAATCAGCCCCAGCATTTT. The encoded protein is CATLSVGTPSNQPQHF.

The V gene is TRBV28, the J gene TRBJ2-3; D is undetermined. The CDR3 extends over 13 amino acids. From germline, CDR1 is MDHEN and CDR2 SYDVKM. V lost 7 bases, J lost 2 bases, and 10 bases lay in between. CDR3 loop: CASINPSTDTQYF. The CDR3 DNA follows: TGTGCCAGCATTAATCCATCCACAGATACGCAGTATTTT. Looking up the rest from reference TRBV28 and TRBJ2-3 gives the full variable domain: DVKVTQSSRYLVKRTGEKVFLECVQDMDHENMFWYRQDPGLGLRLIYFSYDVKMKEKGDIPEGYSVSREKKERFSLILESASTNQTSMYLCASINPSTDTQYFGPGTRLTVL.

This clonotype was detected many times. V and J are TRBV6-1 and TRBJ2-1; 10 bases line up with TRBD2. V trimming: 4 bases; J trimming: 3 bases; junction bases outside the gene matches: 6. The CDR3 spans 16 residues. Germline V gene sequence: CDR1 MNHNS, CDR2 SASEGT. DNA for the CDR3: TGTGCCAGCAGTGCCCAGGGACTAGCGTTCTACAATGAGCAGTTCTTC. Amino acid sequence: CASSAQGLAFYNEQFF.

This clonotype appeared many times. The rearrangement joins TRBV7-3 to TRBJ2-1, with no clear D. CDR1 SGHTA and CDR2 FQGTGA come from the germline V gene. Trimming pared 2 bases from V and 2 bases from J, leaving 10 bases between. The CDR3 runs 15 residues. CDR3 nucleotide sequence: TGTGCCAGCAGCTTAGGAGACTCAACCTACAATGAGCAGTTCTTC. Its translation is CASSLGDSTYNEQFF.

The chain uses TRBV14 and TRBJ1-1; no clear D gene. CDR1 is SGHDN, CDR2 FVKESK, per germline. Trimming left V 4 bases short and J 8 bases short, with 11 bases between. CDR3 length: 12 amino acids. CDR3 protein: CASSLGQWEAFF. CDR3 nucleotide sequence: TGTGCCAGCAGCCTAGGGCAGTGGGAAGCTTTCTTT. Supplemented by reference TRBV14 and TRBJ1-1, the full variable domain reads EAGVTQFPSHSVIEKGQTVTLRCDPISGHDNLYWYRRVMGKEIKFLLHFVKESKQDESGMPNNRFLAERTGGTYSTLKVQPAELEDSGVYFCASSLGQWEAFFGQGTRLTVV.

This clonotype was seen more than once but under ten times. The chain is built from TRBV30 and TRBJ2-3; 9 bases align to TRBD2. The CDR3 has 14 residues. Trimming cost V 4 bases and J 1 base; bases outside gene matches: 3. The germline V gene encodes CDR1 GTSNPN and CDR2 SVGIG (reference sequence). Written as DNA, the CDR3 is TGTGCCTGGAACCTAGCGGGGCGCACAGATACGCAGTATTTT. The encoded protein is CAWNLAGRTDTQYF. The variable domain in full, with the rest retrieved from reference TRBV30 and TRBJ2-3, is SQTIHQWPATLVQPVGSPLSLECTVEGTSNPNLYWYRQAAGRGLQLLFYSVGIGQISSEVPQNLSASRPQDRQFILSSKKLLLSDSGFYLCAWNLAGRTDTQYFGPGTRLTVL.

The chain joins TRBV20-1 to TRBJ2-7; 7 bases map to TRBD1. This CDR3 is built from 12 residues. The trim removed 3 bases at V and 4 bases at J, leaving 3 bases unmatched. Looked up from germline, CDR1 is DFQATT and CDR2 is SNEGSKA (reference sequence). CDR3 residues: CSASGTAYEQYF. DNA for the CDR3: TGCAGTGCTAGTGGGACAGCGTACGAGCAGTACTTC.

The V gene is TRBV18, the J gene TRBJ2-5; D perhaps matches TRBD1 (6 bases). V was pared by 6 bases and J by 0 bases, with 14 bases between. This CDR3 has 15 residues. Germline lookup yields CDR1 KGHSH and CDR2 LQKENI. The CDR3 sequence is CASSTRAGDQETQYF. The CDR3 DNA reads TGTGCCAGCTCGACTCGGGCAGGGGACCAAGAGACCCAGTACTTC.

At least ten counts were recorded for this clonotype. The CDR3 sequence: CASSLQGPKRAYGYTF. The CDR3 nucleotides read TGTGCCAGCAGTTTACAGGGGCCGAAGAGGGCCTATGGCTACACCTTC. The chain recombines TRBV28 with TRBJ1-2; a weak D match, TRBD1 (6 bases). The CDR3 consists of 16 residues. With 2 bases removed from V and 4 bases from J, the gap between germline ends came to 17 bases. CDR1 and CDR2 (germline): MDHEN, SYDVKM.

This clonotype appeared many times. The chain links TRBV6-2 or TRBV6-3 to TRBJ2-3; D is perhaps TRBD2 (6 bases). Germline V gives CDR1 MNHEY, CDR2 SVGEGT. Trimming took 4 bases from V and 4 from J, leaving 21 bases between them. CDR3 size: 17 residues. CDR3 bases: TGTGCCAGCAGTTTCCTCCCTAGCGAAACATTGTCAGATACGCAGTATTTT. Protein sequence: CASSFLPSETLSDTQYF.

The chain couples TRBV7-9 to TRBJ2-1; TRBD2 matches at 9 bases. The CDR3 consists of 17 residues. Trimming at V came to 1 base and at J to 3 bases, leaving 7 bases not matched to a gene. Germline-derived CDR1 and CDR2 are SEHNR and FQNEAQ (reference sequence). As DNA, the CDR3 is TGTGCCAGCAGCTTAGGTTTGTGGACTAGCGACTACAATGAGCAGTTCTTC. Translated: CASSLGLWTSDYNEQFF.

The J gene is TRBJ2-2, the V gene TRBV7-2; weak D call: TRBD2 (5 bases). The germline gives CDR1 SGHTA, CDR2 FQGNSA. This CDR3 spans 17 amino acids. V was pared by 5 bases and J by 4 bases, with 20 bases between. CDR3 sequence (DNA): TGTGCCAGCAGCCAGCGGACCGGTGTGTTCGTCACCGGGGAGCTGTTTTTT. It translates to CASSQRTGVFVTGELFF.

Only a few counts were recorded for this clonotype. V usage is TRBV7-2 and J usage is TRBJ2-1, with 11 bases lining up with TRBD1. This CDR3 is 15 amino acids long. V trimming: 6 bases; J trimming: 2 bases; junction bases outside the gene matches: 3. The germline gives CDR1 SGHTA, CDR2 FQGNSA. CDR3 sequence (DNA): TGTGCCAGCAGATCGGGACAGGGGGCCTACAATGAGCAGTTCTTC. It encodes CASRSGQGAYNEQFF. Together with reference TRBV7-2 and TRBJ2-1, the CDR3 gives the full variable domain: GAGVSQSPSNKVTEKGKDVELRCDPISGHTALYWYRQSLGQGLEFLIYFQGNSAPDKSGLPSDRFSAERTGGSVSTLTIQRTQQEDSAVYLCASRSGQGAYNEQFFGPGTRLTVL.

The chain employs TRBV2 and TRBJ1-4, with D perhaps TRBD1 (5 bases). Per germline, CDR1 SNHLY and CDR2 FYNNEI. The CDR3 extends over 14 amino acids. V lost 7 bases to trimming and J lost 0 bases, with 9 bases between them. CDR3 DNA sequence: TGTGCCAGCAAATCGACAGCAACTAATGAAAAACTGTTTTTT. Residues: CASKSTATNEKLFF.

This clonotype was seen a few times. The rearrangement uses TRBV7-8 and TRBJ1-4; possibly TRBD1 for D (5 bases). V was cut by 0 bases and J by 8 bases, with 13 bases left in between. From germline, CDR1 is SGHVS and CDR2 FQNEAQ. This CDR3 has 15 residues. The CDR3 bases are TGTGCCAGCAGCTTAGCGGGGACCTTCGACGAAAAACTGTTTTTT. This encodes CASSLAGTFDEKLFF.

Here the CDR3 reads CASSFSGGPFGGELFF. DNA of the CDR3: TGTGCCAGCAGTTTTTCGGGAGGGCCATTTGGCGGGGAGCTGTTTTTT. The gene calls are TRBV27 and TRBJ2-2; 8 bases are a match to TRBD2. Germline trimming cut 3 bases from V and 7 bases from J; bases unmatched to any gene: 10. The germline V gene has CDR1 MNHEY and CDR2 SMNVEV (reference sequence). This CDR3 comprises 16 residues.

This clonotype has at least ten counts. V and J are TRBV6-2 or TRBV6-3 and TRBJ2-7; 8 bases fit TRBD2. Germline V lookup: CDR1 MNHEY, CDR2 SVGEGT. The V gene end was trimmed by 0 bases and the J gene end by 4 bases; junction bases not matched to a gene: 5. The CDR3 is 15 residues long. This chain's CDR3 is CASSYSPGGVYEQYF. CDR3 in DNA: TGTGCCAGCAGTTACTCACCGGGAGGGGTTTACGAGCAGTACTTC.

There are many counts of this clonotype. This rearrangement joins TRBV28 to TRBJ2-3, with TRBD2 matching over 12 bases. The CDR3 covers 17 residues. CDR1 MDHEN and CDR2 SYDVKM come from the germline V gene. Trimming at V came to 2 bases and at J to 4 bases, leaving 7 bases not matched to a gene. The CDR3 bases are TGTGCCAGCAGTTTACCCCTAGCGGGGGGGCTCTCAGATACGCAGTATTTT. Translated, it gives CASSLPLAGGLSDTQYF.

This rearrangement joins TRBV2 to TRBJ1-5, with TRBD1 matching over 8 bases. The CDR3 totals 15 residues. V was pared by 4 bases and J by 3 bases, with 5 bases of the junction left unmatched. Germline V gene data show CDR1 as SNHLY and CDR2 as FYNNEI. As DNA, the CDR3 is TGTGCCAGCAGTGGGACAGGGACTGTCAATCAGCCCCAGCATTTT. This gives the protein CASSGTGTVNQPQHF.

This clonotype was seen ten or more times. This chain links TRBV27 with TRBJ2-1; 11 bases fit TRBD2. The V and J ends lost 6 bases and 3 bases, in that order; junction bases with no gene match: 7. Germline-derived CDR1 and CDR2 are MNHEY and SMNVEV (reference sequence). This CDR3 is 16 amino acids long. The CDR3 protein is CASRRLAGTLYNEQFF. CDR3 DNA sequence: TGTGCCAGCAGGAGACTAGCGGGAACTCTCTACAATGAGCAGTTCTTC.

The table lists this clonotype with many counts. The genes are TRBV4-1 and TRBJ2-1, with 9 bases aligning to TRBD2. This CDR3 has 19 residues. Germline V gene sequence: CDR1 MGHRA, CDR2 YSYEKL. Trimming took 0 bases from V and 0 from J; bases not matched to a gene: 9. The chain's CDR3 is CASSQDRSGGPASYNEQFF. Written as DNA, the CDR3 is TGCGCCAGCAGCCAAGATCGGAGCGGGGGGCCCGCCTCCTACAATGAGCAGTTCTTC.

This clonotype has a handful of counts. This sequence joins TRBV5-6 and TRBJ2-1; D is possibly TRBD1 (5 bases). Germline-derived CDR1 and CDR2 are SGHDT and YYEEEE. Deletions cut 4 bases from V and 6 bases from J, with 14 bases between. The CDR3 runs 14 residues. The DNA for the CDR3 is TGTGCCAGCAGCCTCCGGACACGTTTCAATGAGCAGTTCTTC. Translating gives CASSLRTRFNEQFF. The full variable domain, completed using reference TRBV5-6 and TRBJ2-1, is DAGVTQSPTHLIKTRGQQVTLRCSPKSGHDTVSWYQQALGQGPQFIFQYYEEEERQRGNFPDRFSGHQFPNYSSELNVNALLLGDSALYLCASSLRTRFNEQFFGPGTRLTVL.